The entry below gives a single T cell receptor (beta chain) sequence along with its context. Profiling relied on immunoSEQ multiplex PCR, and the TCRdb table lists in-frame clones only, not all of them. The profile covers 70,000 to 100,000 clones, with 90% appearing a single time and 1.5% to 2% taken by the ten largest. This record belongs to a study of blood T cell repertoires in COVID-19. There are 14 residues in the CDR3. Trimming stripped 5 bases from V and 3 bases from J, with 16 bases between. CDR1 is SQVTM and CDR2 is ANQGSEA in the germline V gene. This sequence was found in a man aged 60 to 75 with acute or convalescent COVID-19. Specimen: peripheral blood. The gene calls are TRBV29-1 and TRBJ1-1, with a tentative D call TRBD1 (5 bases). This chain's CDR3 is CSVTGWVFDTEAFF. The CDR3, as DNA: TGCAGCGTTACAGGATGGGTTTTTGACACTGAAGCTTTCTTT.